This record looks at one T cell receptor beta chain sequence and its context. These data are taken from a study of blood T cell repertoires in COVID-19. Original analysis: Reference gene primer amplification gave estimated nucleated cell counts. Sequencing used immunoSEQ multiplex PCR; TCRdb keeps in-frame clones, though not all of them. V and J calls plus clone size are reproduced from that table; the DNA served to infer D and trimming. The sample holds around 170,000 clones, roughly 84% seen once. Two consecutive negative NP/OP PCR tests, clearance, or resolved symptoms defined Cohort 3 recovery. V dropped 2 bases and J dropped 1; count of bases not matched to a gene: 2. There are 14 residues in the CDR3. CDR1 SGHRS and CDR2 YFSETQ come from the germline V gene.

The sample taken for sequencing was PBMCs or T cells enriched from blood (not recorded which). J is TRBJ2-5 and V is TRBV5-1; 7 nucleotides agree with TRBD2. The TCR originated in a woman in her 50s who had recovered from COVID-19. CDR3 sequence (DNA): TGCGCCAGCAGCTTTGGGAGGGGCCAAGAGACCCAGTACTTC. Translated, it gives CASSFGRGQETQYF.